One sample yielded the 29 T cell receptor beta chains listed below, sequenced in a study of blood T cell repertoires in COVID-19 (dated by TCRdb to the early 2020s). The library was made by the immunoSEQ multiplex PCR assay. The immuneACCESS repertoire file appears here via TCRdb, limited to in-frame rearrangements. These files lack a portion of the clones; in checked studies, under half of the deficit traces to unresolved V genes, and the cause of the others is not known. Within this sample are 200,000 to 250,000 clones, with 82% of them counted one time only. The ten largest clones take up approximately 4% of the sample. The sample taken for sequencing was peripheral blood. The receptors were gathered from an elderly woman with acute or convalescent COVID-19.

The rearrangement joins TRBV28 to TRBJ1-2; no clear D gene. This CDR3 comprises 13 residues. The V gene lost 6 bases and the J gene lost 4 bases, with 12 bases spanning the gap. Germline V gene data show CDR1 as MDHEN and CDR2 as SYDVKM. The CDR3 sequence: CASSQAATYGYTF. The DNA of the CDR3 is TGTGCCAGCAGCCAAGCCGCTACCTATGGCTACACCTTC.

CDR3: CASSQSLSTGHIDNEQFF. The CDR3 nucleotides are TGCGCCAGCAGTCAATCGCTCTCCACAGGGCATATCGACAATGAGCAGTTCTTC. V gene TRBV23-1 combines with J gene TRBJ2-1, with D tentatively TRBD1 (6 bases). TRBV23-1 is noted as an ORF with a role that remains uncertain. V dropped 0 bases and J dropped 5 bases, with 20 bases sitting between them. The CDR3 runs 18 residues.

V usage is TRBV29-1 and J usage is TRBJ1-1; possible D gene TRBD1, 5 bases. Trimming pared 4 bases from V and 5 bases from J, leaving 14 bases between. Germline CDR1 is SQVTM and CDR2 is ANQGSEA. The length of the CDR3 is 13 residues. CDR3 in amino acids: CSVALQGSTEAFF. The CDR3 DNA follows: TGCAGCGTTGCGCTGCAGGGCAGTACTGAAGCTTTCTTT.

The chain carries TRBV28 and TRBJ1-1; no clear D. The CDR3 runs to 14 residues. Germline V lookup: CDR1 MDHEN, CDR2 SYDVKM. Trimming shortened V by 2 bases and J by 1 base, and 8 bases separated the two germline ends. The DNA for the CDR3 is TGTGCCAGCAGTTTAGAACAGCAGAACACTGAAGCTTTCTTT. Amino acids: CASSLEQQNTEAFF.

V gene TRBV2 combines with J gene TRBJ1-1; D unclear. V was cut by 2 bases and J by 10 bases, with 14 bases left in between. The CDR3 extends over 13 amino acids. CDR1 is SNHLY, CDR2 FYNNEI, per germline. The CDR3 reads CASSERAADRAFF. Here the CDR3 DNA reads TGTGCCAGCAGTGAACGCGCCGCGGATCGAGCTTTCTTT.

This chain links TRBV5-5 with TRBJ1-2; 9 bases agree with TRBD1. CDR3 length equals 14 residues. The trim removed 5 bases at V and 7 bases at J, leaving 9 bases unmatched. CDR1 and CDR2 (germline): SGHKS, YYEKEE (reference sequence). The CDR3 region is CASSSGQGRGGYTF. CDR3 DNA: TGTGCCAGCAGTTCGGGACAGGGTAGAGGTGGCTACACCTTC.

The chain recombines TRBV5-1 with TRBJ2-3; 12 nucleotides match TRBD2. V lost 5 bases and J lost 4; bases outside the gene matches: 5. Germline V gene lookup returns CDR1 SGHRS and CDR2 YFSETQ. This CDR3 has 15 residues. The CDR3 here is CASRNGLAGPDTQYF. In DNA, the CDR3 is TGCGCCAGCAGGAACGGACTAGCGGGGCCAGATACGCAGTATTTT.

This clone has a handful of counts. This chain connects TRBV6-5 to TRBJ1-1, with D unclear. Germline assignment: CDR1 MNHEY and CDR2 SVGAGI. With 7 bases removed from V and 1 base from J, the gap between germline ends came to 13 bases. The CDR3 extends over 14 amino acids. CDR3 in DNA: TGTGCCAGCAAGAAGGCAGGAGGGAACACTGAAGCTTTCTTT. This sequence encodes CASKKAGGNTEAFF.

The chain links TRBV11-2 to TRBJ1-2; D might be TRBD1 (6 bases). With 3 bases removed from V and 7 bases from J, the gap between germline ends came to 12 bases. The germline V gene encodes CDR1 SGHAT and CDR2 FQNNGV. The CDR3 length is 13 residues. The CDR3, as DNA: TGTGCCAGCAGCTTCGGGGGGGCAGGTGGCTACACCTTC. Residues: CASSFGGAGGYTF.

In DNA, the CDR3 is TGTGCCAGCAGTGACGGGTACAATCAGCCCCAGCATTTT. Encoded protein: CASSDGYNQPQHF. This chain connects TRBV2 to TRBJ1-5; D is ambiguous. Germline CDR1 is SNHLY and CDR2 is FYNNEI. V lost 3 bases and J lost 3, with 6 bases in between. CDR3 length: 13 residues.

The CDR3 region is CAWLPLAGFTDTQYF. The CDR3 DNA sequence: TGTGCCTGGCTCCCACTAGCGGGGTTTACCGATACGCAGTATTTT. The chain links TRBV30 to TRBJ2-3; 10 positions match TRBD2. Germline CDR1 GTSNPN, CDR2 SVGIG (reference sequence). Losses at the gene ends were 5 bases for V and 6 bases for J; bases not matched to a gene: 11. This CDR3 contains 15 residues.

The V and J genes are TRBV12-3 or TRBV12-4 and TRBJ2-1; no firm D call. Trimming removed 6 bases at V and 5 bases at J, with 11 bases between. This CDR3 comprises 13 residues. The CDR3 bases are TGTGCCAGCAGGCTTTCGGTCGACAATGAGCAGTTCTTC. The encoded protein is CASRLSVDNEQFF.

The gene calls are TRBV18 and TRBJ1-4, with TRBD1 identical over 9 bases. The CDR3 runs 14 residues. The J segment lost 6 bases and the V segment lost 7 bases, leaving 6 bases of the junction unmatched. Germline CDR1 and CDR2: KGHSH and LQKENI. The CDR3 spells CASLFDRGDEKLFF. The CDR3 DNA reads TGTGCCAGCTTATTCGACAGGGGGGATGAAAAACTGTTTTTT. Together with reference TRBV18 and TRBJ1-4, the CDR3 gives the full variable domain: NAGVMQNPRHLVRRRGQEARLRCSPMKGHSHVYWYRQLPEEGLKFMVYLQKENIIDESGMPKERFSAEFPKEGPSILRIQQVVRGDSAAYFCASLFDRGDEKLFFGSGTQLSVL.

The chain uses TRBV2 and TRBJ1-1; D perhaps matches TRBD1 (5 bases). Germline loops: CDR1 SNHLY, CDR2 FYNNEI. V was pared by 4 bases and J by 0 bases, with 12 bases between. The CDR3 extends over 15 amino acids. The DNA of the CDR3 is TGTGCCAGCAGTGCCCGGGGGACTATGAACACTGAAGCTTTCTTT. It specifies CASSARGTMNTEAFF.

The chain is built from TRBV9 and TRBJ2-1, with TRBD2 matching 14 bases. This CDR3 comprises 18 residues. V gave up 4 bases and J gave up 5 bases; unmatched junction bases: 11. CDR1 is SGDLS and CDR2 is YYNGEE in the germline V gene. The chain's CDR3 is CASSPRPRTSGGHNEQFF. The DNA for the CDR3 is TGTGCCAGCAGCCCCCGACCCCGGACTAGCGGGGGGCACAATGAGCAGTTCTTC.

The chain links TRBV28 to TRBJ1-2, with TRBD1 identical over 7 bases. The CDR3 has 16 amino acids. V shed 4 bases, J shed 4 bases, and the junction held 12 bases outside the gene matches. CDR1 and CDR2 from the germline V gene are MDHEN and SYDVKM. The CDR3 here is CASSSTGVGFVYGYTF. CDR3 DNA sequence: TGTGCCAGCAGTTCAACAGGGGTTGGCTTTGTCTATGGCTACACCTTC.

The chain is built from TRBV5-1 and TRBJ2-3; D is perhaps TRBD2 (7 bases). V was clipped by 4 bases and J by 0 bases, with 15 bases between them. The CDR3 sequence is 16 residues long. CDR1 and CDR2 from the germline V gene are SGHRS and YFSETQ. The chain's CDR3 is CASSRGGAASTDTQYF. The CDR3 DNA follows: TGCGCCAGCAGCCGAGGGGGGGCGGCTAGCACAGATACGCAGTATTTT. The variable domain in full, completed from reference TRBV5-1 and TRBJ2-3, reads KAGVTQTPRYLIKTRGQQVTLSCSPISGHRSVSWYQQTPGQGLQFLFEYFSETQRNKGNFPGRFSGRQFSNSRSEMNVSTLELGDSALYLCASSRGGAASTDTQYFGPGTRLTVL.

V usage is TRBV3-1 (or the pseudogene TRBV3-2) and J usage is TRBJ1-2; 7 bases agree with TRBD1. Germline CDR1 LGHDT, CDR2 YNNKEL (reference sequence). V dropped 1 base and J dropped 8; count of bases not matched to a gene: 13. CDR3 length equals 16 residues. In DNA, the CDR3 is TGTGCCAGCAGCCAAGGAGGTGGTCAAGGGGGCCGAGGCTACACCTTC. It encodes CASSQGGGQGGRGYTF.

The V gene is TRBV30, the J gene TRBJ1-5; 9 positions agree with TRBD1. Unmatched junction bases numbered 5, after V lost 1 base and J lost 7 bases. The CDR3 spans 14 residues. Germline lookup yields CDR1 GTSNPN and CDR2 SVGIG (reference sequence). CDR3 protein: CAWSGLTGGQPQHF. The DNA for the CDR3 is TGTGCCTGGAGTGGCCTAACAGGGGGCCAGCCCCAGCATTTT.

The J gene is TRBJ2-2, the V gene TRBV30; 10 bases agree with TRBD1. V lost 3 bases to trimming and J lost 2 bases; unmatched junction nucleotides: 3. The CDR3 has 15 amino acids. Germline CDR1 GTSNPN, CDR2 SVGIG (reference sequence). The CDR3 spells CAWRGTGANTGELFF. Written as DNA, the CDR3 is TGTGCCTGGAGAGGGACAGGGGCAAACACCGGGGAGCTGTTTTTT. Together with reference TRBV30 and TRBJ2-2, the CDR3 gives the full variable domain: SQTIHQWPATLVQPVGSPLSLECTVEGTSNPNLYWYRQAAGRGLQLLFYSVGIGQISSEVPQNLSASRPQDRQFILSSKKLLLSDSGFYLCAWRGTGANTGELFFGEGSRLTVL.

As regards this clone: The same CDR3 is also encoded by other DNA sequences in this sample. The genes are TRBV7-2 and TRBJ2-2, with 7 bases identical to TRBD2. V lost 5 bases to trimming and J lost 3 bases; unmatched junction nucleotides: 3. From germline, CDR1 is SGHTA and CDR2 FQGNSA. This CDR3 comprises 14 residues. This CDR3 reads CASSPGGYTGELFF. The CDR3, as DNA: TGTGCCAGCAGCCCCGGGGGGTACACCGGGGAGCTGTTTTTT.

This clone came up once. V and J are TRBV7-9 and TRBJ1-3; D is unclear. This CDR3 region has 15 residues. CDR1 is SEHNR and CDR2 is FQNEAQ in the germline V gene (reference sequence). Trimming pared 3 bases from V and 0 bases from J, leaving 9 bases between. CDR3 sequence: CASSLNRFSGNTIYF. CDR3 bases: TGTGCCAGCAGCTTGAACAGATTCTCTGGAAACACCATATATTTT.

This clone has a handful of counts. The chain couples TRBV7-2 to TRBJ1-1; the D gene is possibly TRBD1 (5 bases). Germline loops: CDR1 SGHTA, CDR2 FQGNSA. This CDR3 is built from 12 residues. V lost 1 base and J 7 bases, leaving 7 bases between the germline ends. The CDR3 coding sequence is TGTGCCAGCAGCTTAGGGCAGGGTGAAGCTTTCTTT. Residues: CASSLGQGEAFF.

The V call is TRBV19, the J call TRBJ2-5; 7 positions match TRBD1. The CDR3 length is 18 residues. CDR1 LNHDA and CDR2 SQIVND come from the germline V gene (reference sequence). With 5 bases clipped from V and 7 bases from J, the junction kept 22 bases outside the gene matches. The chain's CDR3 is CASSPLSPGQDRRGTQYF. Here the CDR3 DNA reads TGTGCCAGTAGTCCCTTGTCGCCAGGACAGGACCGAAGGGGGACCCAGTACTTC.

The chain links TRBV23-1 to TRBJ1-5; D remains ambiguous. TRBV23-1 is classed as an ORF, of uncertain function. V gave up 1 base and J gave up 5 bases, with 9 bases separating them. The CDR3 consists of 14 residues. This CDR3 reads CASSQYPLDQPQHF. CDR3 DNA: TGCGCCAGCAGTCAATACCCGCTAGATCAGCCCCAGCATTTT.

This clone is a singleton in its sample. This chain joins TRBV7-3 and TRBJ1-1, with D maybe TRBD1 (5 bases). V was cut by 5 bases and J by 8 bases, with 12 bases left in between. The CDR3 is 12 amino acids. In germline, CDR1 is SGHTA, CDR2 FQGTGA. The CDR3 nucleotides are TGTGCCAGCAGCCCCCTGGAGGGGGAAGCTTTCTTT. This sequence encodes CASSPLEGEAFF.

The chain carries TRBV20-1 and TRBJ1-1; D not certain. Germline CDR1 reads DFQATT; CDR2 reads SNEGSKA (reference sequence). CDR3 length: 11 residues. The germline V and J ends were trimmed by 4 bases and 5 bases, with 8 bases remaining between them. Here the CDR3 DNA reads TGCAGTGCTATCGGGAGGACTGAAGCTTTCTTT. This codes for CSAIGRTEAFF.

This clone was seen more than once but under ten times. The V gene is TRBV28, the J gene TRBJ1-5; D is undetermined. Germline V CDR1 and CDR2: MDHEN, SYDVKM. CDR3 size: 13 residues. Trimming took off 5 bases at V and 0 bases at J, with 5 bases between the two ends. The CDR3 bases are TGTGCCAGCAGTCCGTATAGCAATCAGCCCCAGCATTTT. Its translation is CASSPYSNQPQHF.

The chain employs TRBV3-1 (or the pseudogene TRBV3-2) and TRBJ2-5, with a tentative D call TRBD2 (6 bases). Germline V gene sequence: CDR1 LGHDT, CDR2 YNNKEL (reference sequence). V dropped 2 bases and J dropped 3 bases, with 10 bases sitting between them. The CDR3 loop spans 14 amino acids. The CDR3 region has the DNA TGTGCCAGCAGCCAAAATAGCGGTGAAGAGACCCAGTACTTC. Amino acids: CASSQNSGEETQYF.